This TCR beta chain comes out of a study of cytomegalovirus exposure and HLA in healthy donors. Study in general: Of around 410 genotyped donors, roughly 80% grouped in the Caucasian-associated ancestry cluster.

This CDR3 has 15 amino acids. With 2 bases removed from V and 0 bases from J, the gap between germline ends came to 11 bases. Germline V lookup: CDR1 MNHNY, CDR2 SVGAGI (reference sequence). A multiplex PCR was run with 60 Vbeta primers and 13 Jbeta primers. Clones were sequenced by immunoSEQ multiplex PCR, and TCRdb holds only the in-frame ones, with some missing. In the table there are some 94,000 clones, nearly 70% of which are singletons. As regards this clone: Antigen unknown.

Study-wide results and caveats: The authors judged a highly shared variant cluster likely a sequencing artifact.

The source is a man between 45 and 60 years old in good health and CMV-seronegative. What was sequenced was PBMCs. The chain uses TRBV6-6 and TRBJ2-7, with D possibly being TRBD2 (5 bases). The CDR3 sequence: CASSYEGRTSYEQYV. The DNA of the CDR3 is TGTGCCAGCAGTTACGAGGGCAGAACCTCCTACGAGCAGTACGTC.